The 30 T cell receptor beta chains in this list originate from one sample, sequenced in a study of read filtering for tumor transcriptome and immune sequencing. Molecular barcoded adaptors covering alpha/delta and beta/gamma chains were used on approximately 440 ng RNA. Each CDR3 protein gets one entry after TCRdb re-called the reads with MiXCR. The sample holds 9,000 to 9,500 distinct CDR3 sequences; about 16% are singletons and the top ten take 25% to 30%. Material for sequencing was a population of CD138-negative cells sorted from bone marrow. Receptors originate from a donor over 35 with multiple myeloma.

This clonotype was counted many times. The chain's CDR3 is CASSLGGGADQPQHF. In DNA form, the CDR3 reads TGTGCCAGCAGTTTAGGGGGGGGCGCCGATCAGCCCCAGCATTTT. The J gene is TRBJ1-5, the V gene TRBV28, with a weak D call TRBD1 (6 bases). This CDR3 is 15 amino acids long. Germline V lookup: CDR1 MDHEN, CDR2 SYDVKM. Trimming removed 2 bases at V and 5 bases at J, with 13 bases between.

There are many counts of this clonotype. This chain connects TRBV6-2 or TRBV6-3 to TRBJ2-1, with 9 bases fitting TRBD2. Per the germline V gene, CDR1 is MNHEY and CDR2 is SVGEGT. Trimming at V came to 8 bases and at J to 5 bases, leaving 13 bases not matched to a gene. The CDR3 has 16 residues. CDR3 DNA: TGTGCCAGCGAATTAGCGGGGGATACAACCAACAATGAGCAGTTCTTC. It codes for CASELAGDTTNNEQFF.

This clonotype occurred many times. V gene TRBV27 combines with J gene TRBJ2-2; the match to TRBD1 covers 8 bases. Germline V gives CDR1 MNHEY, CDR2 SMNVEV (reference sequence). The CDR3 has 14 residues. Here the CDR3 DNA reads TGTGCAACCAAACCCCAGGGGGCTGTCGGGGAGCTGTTTTTT. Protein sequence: CATKPQGAVGELFF.

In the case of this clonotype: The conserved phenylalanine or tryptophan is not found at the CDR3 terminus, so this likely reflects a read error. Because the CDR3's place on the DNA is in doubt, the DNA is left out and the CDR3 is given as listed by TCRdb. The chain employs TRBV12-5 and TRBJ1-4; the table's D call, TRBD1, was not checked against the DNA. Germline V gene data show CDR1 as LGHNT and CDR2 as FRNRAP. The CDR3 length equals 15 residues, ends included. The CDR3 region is CASGLDYLRGEKRFL.

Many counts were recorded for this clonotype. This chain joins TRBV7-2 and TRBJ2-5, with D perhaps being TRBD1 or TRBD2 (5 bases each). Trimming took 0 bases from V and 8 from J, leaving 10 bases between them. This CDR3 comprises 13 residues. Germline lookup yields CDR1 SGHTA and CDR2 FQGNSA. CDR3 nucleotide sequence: TGTGCCAGCAGCTTAGCGCAGGGAGATACCCAGTACTTC. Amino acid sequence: CASSLAQGDTQYF.

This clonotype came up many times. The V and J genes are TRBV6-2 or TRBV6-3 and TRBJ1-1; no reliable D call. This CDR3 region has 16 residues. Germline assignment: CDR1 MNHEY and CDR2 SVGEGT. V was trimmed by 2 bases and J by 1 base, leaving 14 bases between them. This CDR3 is CASSYQPRSRNTEAFF. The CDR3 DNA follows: TGTGCCAGCAGTTACCAACCAAGATCCCGGAACACTGAAGCTTTCTTT.

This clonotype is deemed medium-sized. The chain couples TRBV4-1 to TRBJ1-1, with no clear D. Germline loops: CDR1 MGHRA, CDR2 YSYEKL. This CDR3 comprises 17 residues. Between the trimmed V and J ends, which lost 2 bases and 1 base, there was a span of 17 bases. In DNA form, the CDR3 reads TGCGCCAGCAGCCAAACAACTAAGCGACAAGCGAACACTGAAGCTTTCTTT. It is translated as CASSQTTKRQANTEAFF.

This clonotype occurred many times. The CDR3 DNA reads as TGTGCCAGCAGCGAGCGGGACTACAGCACAGATACGCAGTATTTT. Amino acids: CASSERDYSTDTQYF. V is TRBV3-1 and J is TRBJ2-3; 7 bases map to TRBD2. The germline V gene has CDR1 LGHDT and CDR2 YNNKEL (reference sequence). CDR3 length equals 15 residues. With V trimmed by 5 bases and J by 0 bases, 5 bases remained unmatched.

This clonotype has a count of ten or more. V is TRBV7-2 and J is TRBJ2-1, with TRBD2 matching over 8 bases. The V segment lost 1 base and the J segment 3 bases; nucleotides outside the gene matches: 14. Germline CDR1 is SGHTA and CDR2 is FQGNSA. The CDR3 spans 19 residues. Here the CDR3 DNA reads TGTGCCAGCAGCTTAGACCCCCGGACAGCGGGGGTAAGCTACAATGAGCAGTTCTTC. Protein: CASSLDPRTAGVSYNEQFF.

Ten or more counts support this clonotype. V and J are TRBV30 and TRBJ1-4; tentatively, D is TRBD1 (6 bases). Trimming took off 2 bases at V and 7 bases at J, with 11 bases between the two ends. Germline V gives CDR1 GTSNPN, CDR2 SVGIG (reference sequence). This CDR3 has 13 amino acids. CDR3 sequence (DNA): TGTGCCTGGAGTAGCGCAGGGGTTGAAAAACTGTTTTTT. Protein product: CAWSSAGVEKLFF.

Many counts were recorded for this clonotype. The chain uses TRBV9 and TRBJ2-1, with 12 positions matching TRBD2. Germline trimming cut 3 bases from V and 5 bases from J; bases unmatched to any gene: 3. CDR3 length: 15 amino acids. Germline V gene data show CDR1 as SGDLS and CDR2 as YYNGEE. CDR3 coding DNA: TGTGCCAGCAGCGCTAGCGGGGGGGCCCACAATGAGCAGTTCTTC. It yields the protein CASSASGGAHNEQFF.

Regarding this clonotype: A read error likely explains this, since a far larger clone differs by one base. The CDR3 coding sequence is TGTGCCAGCAGCTTACAACAGTTGAGCGAGCAGCTCTTC. This translates into CASSLQQLSEQLF. The V call is TRBV7-4, the J call TRBJ2-1; D not resolved. The CDR3 extends over 13 amino acids. Germline assignment: CDR1 SGHVT and CDR2 SQSDAQ.

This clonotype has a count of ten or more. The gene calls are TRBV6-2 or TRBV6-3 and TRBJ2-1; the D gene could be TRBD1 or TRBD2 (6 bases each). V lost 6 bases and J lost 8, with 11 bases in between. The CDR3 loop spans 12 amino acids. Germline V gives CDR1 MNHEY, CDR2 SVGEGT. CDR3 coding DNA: TGTGCCAGCAGCCGGGGGCTGGATGAGCAGTTCTTC. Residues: CASSRGLDEQFF.

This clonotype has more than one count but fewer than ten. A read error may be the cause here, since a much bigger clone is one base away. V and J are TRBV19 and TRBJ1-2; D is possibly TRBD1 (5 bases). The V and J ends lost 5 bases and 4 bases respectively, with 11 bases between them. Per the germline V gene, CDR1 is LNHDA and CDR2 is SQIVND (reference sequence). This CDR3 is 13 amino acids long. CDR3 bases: TGTGCCAGTAGTCCACGGGGGGTCTATGGCTACACCTTC. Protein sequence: CASSPRGVYGYTF.

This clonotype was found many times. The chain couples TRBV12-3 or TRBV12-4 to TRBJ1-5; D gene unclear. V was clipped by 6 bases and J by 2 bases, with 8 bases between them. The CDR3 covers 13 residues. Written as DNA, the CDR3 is TGTGCCAGCAGGTCCAGTGGCAATCAGCCCCAGCATTTT. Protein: CASRSSGNQPQHF.

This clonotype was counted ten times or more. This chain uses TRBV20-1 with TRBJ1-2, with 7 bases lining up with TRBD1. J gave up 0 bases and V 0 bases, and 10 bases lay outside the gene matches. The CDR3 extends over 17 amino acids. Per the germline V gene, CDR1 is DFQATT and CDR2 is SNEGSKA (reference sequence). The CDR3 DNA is TGCAGTGCTAGAGACCCCGGACAGGAGTACCCTAACTATGGCTACACCTTC. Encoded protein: CSARDPGQEYPNYGYTF.

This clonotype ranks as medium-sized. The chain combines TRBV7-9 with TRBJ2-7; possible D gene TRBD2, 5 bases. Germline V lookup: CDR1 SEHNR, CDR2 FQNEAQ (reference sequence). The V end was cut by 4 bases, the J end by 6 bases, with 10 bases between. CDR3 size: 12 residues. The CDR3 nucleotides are TGTGCCAGCAGCTCGCAGGCGGGCGAGCAGTACTTC. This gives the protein CASSSQAGEQYF. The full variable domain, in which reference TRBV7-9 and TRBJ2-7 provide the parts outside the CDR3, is DTGVSQNPRHKITKRGQNVTFRCDPISEHNRLYWYRQTLGQGPEFLTYFQNEAQLEKSRLLSDRFSAERPKGSFSTLEIQRTEQGDSAMYLCASSSQAGEQYFGPGTRLTVT.

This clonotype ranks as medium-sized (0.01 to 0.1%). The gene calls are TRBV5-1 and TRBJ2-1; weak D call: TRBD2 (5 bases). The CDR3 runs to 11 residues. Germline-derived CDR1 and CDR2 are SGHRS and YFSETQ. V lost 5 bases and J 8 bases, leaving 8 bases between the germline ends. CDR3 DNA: TGCGCCAGCAGTATCGGGGATGAGCAGTTCTTC. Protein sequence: CASSIGDEQFF.

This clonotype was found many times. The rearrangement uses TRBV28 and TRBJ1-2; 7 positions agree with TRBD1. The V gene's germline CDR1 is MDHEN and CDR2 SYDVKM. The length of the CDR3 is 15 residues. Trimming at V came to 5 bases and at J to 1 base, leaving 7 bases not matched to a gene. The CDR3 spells CASSLERQGNYGYTF. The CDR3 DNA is TGTGCCAGCAGTCTAGAAAGACAGGGTAACTATGGCTACACCTTC.

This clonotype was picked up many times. The CDR3 bases are TGTGCCAGCAGTTACGCGGGGAATAAGGCCGGGGAGCTGTTTTTT. Translating it yields CASSYAGNKAGELFF. The chain carries TRBV6-6 and TRBJ2-2; a weak D match, TRBD2 (6 bases). Per germline, CDR1 MNHNY and CDR2 SVGAGI (reference sequence). The CDR3 sequence is 15 residues long. Trimming took off 2 bases at V and 6 bases at J, with 13 bases between the two ends.

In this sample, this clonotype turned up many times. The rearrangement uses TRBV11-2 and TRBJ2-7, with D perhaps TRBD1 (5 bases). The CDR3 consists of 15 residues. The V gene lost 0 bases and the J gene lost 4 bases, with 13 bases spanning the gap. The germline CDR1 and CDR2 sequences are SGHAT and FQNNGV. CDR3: CASSLDRQGWYEQYF. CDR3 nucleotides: TGTGCCAGCAGCTTAGATAGGCAGGGTTGGTACGAGCAGTACTTC.

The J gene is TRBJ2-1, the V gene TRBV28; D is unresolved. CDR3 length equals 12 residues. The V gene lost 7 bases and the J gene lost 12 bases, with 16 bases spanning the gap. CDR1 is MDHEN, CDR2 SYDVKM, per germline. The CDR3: CASTDRAYGQFF. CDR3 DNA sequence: TGTGCCAGCACCGACCGCGCTTATGGGCAGTTCTTC.

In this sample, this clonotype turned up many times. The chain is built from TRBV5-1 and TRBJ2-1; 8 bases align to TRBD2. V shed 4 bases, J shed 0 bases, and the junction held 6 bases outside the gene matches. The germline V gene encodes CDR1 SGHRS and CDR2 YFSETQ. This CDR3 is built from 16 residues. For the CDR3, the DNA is TGCGCCAGCAGCCGGGGGGGCGGGGACTCCTACAATGAGCAGTTCTTC. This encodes CASSRGGGDSYNEQFF.

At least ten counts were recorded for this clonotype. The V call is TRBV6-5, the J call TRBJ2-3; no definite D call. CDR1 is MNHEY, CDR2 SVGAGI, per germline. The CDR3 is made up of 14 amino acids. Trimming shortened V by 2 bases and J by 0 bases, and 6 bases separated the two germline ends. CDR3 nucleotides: TGTGCCAGCAGTTACGGCGGTAGCACAGATACGCAGTATTTT. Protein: CASSYGGSTDTQYF.

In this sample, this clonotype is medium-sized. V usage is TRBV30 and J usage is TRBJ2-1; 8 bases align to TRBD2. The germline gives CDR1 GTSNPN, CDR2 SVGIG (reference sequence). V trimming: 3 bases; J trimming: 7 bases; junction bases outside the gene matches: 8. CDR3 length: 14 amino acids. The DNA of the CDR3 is TGTGCCTGGAGAGGTAGCGGGGCTTTAAATGAGCAGTTCTTC. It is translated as CAWRGSGALNEQFF.

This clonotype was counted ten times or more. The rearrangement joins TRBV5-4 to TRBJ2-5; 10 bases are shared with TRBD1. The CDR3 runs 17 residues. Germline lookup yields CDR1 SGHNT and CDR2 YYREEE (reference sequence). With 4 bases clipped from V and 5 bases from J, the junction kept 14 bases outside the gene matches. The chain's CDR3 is CASSQYDRGLLQETQYF. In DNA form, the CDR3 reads TGTGCCAGCAGCCAATACGACAGGGGGCTGCTCCAGGAGACCCAGTACTTC. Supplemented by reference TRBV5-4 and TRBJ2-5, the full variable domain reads ETGVTQSPTHLIKTRGQQVTLRCSSQSGHNTVSWYQQALGQGPQFIFQYYREEENGRGNFPPRFSGLQFPNYSSELNVNALELDDSALYLCASSQYDRGLLQETQYFGPGTRLLVL.

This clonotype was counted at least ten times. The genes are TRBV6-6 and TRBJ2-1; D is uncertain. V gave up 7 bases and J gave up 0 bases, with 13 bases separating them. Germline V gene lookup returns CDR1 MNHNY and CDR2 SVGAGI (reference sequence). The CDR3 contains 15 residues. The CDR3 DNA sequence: TGTGCCAGCAACCAAAGGGATAGCTCCTACAATGAGCAGTTCTTC. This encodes CASNQRDSSYNEQFF.

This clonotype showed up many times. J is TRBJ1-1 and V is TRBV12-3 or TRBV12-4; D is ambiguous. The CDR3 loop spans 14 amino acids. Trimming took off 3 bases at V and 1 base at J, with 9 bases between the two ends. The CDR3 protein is CASSFGAGNTEAFF. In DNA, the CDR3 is TGTGCCAGCAGTTTTGGCGCCGGGAACACTGAAGCTTTCTTT.

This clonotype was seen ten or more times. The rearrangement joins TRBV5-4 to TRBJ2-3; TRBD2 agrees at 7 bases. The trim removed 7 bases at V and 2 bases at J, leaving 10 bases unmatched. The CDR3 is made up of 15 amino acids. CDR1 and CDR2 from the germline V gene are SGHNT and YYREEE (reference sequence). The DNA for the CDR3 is TGTGCCAGCGGGGAGGGGTCGGACGTCACAGATACGCAGTATTTT. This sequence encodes CASGEGSDVTDTQYF.

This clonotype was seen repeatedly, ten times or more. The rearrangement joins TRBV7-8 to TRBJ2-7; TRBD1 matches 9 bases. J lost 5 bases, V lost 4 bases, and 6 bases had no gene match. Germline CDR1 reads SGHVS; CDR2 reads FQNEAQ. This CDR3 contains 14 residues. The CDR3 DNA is TGTGCCAGCAGCTCCGGGGACAGGGTCCACGAGCAGTACTTC. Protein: CASSSGDRVHEQYF.